The 25 T cell receptor beta chains given below trace back to one sample, sequenced in a study of blood T cell repertoires in COVID-19. The assay was immunoSEQ multiplex PCR, and TCRdb's table has in-frame clones only and misses some. The sample lists under 150,000 clones; around 88% were seen once. The sequencing input was peripheral blood. These receptors all come from a human donor in a cohort sampled during active COVID-19.

The genes are TRBV19 and TRBJ1-3, with D maybe TRBD1 (5 bases). The length of the CDR3 is 14 residues. Looked up from germline, CDR1 is LNHDA and CDR2 is SQIVND (reference sequence). The ends were cut back, 9 bases at V and 2 bases at J, with 14 bases in the middle. DNA for the CDR3: TGTGCCAGCACTGACGGGGGAGCTGGAAACACCATATATTTT. It is translated as CASTDGGAGNTIYF.

V and J are TRBV27 and TRBJ2-1; TRBD2 matches at 7 bases. The germline CDR1 and CDR2 sequences are MNHEY and SMNVEV (reference sequence). V lost 1 base to trimming and J lost 5 bases; unmatched junction nucleotides: 11. The CDR3 spans 17 residues. CDR3 nucleotide sequence: TGTGCCAGCAGTTTATTGGCGGGGGATGAGTTCGACAATGAGCAGTTCTTC. Translated, it gives CASSLLAGDEFDNEQFF.

The chain has TRBV30 and TRBJ2-1; D is undetermined. Germline CDR1 is GTSNPN and CDR2 is SVGIG (reference sequence). The CDR3 runs 13 residues. V was shortened by 0 bases and J by 7 bases, with 10 bases between the two germline ends. As DNA, the CDR3 is TGTGCCTGGAGTGTACTGGAGTTAAATGAGCAGTTCTTC. The encoded protein is CAWSVLELNEQFF.

The chain combines TRBV9 with TRBJ2-4; 7 bases agree with TRBD2. V was pared by 0 bases and J by 7 bases, with 7 bases of the junction left unmatched. CDR1 and CDR2 from the germline V gene are SGDLS and YYNGEE. The CDR3 covers 15 residues. CDR3 in amino acids: CASSVDPGEGNIQYF. Here the CDR3 DNA reads TGTGCCAGCAGCGTAGACCCGGGGGAGGGGAACATTCAGTACTTC. Full variable domain (rest looked up from reference TRBV9 and TRBJ2-4): DSGVTQTPKHLITATGQRVTLRCSPRSGDLSVYWYQQSLDQGLQFLIQYYNGEERAKGNILERFSAQQFPDLHSELNLSSLELGDSALYFCASSVDPGEGNIQYFGAGTRLSVL.

Of note for this clone: One end of the junction fails to match germline, which may point to a read error. J is TRBJ1-1 and V is TRBV25-1; perhaps TRBD1 as D (6 bases). Looked up from germline, CDR1 is MGHDK and CDR2 is SYGVNS. CDR3 length: 13 residues. Here the CDR3 DNA reads TGTGCCAGCATTGAAGCGGGGGGCTGGAGGGCTTTCTTT. Translated, it gives CASIEAGGWRAFF. The whole variable domain, remainder taken from reference TRBV25-1 and TRBJ1-1, is EADIYQTPRYLVIGTGKKITLECSQTMGHDKMYWYQQDPGMELHLIHYSYGVNSTEKGDLSSESTVSRIRTEHFPLTLESARPSHTSQYLCASIEAGGWRAFFGQGTRLTVV.

The chain combines TRBV5-1 with TRBJ2-1, with 7 bases matching TRBD1. Germline CDR1 and CDR2: SGHRS and YFSETQ. V was pared by 0 bases and J by 8 bases, with 5 bases of the junction left unmatched. This CDR3 has 14 residues. In DNA, the CDR3 is TGCGCCAGCAGCTTGGGACAGGGCTTCCATGAGCAGTTCTTC. This gives the protein CASSLGQGFHEQFF.

This clone occurred once. The chain is built from TRBV6-5 and TRBJ1-2; 7 bases line up with TRBD1. Trimming removed 6 bases from V and 4 bases from J; junction bases left unmatched: 11. The CDR3 covers 15 residues. Germline-derived CDR1 and CDR2 are MNHEY and SVGAGI. Here the CDR3 reads CASRSRDRTIYGYTF. CDR3 in DNA: TGTGCCAGCAGGTCCCGGGACAGAACGATCTATGGCTACACCTTC.

The V and J genes are TRBV6-2 or TRBV6-3 and TRBJ1-6; 7 nucleotides agree with TRBD1. This CDR3 comprises 14 residues. The germline gives CDR1 MNHEY, CDR2 SVGEGT. Losses at the gene ends were 4 bases for V and 9 bases for J; bases not matched to a gene: 6. CDR3 coding DNA: TGTGCCAGCAGTTGGCAGGGGGAAATTTCACCCCTCCACTTT. Its translation is CASSWQGEISPLHF.

This sequence joins TRBV3-1 (or the pseudogene TRBV3-2) and TRBJ2-2, with D unresolved. Germline V gives CDR1 LGHDT, CDR2 YNNKEL (reference sequence). This CDR3 has 14 residues. Deletions cut 8 bases from V and 2 bases from J, with 12 bases between. DNA of the CDR3: TGTGCCAGCGGGCACCTTCTAAACACCGGGGAGCTGTTTTTT. It codes for CASGHLLNTGELFF.

The chain uses TRBV13 and TRBJ1-1, with D possibly matching TRBD1 (6 bases). Germline lookup yields CDR1 PRHDT and CDR2 FYEKMQ (reference sequence). This CDR3 contains 13 residues. V was pared by 5 bases and J by 4 bases, with 11 bases between. The CDR3, as DNA: TGTGCCAGCAGCGTACGGGGGGCCACTGAAGCTTTCTTT. Protein product: CASSVRGATEAFF.

This clone appeared once. The rearrangement links TRBV27 to TRBJ2-4, with 11 positions matching TRBD2. The CDR3 is made up of 15 amino acids. The V segment lost 4 bases and the J segment 4 bases; nucleotides outside the gene matches: 3. From germline, CDR1 is MNHEY and CDR2 SMNVEV (reference sequence). CDR3 nucleotide sequence: TGTGCCAGCAGTTCCGGGACTAGCGGAAAAAACATTCAGTACTTC. Its protein is CASSSGTSGKNIQYF.

As regards this clone: Mismatch with germline at one junction end may stem from a read error. Different DNA sequences within this sample yield the same CDR3. The chain is built from TRBV30 and TRBJ1-4; D is ambiguous. Germline lookup yields CDR1 GTSNPN and CDR2 SVGIG (reference sequence). The CDR3 covers 18 residues. The CDR3 coding sequence is TGTGCTTGGAGTGTAAGACTCCGACGGGGAGCCGACAATGAAAAACTGTTTTTT. Its protein is CAWSVRLRRGADNEKLFF.

The chain links TRBV5-1 to TRBJ2-1; TRBD2 aligns across 13 bases. This CDR3 has 17 residues. The V gene end was trimmed by 2 bases and the J gene end by 7 bases; junction bases not matched to a gene: 9. CDR1 and CDR2 from the germline V gene are SGHRS and YFSETQ. The CDR3 is CASSLGPGTSGVNEQFF. The CDR3 DNA follows: TGCGCCAGCAGCTTAGGGCCCGGGACTAGCGGGGTTAATGAGCAGTTCTTC.

The chain couples TRBV5-5 to TRBJ2-7; 8 nucleotides match TRBD1. The V and J ends lost 0 bases and 3 bases, in that order; junction bases with no gene match: 11. This CDR3 is built from 17 residues. Germline V gene data show CDR1 as SGHKS and CDR2 as YYEKEE (reference sequence). The CDR3 sequence is CASSLVLSGQGSYEQYF. CDR3 bases: TGTGCCAGCAGCTTGGTACTTTCCGGACAGGGAAGCTACGAGCAGTACTTC. Filled out from reference TRBV5-5 and TRBJ2-7, the complete variable domain reads DAGVTQSPTHLIKTRGQQVTLRCSPISGHKSVSWYQQVLGQGPQFIFQYYEKEERGRGNFPDRFSARQFPNYSSELNVNALLLGDSALYLCASSLVLSGQGSYEQYFGPGTRLTVT.

The J gene is TRBJ1-4, the V gene TRBV19; D is perhaps TRBD1 (6 bases). Germline V CDR1 and CDR2: LNHDA, SQIVND (reference sequence). V was pared by 7 bases and J by 3 bases, with 12 bases between. This CDR3 spans 14 amino acids. The CDR3 DNA reads as TGTGCCAGTACCATAGGGACACCTAATGAAAAACTGTTTTTT. It is translated as CASTIGTPNEKLFF.

This clone has only one observation. J is TRBJ1-5 and V is TRBV27; D is possibly TRBD1 (5 bases). The CDR3 covers 14 residues. V gave up 3 bases and J gave up 1 base, with 7 bases separating them. Germline-derived CDR1 and CDR2 are MNHEY and SMNVEV (reference sequence). The CDR3 here is CASSLGGSNQPQHF. For the CDR3, the DNA is TGTGCCAGCAGTTTGGGGGGGAGCAATCAGCCCCAGCATTTT.

This chain connects TRBV5-1 to TRBJ2-7; TRBD1 matches at 9 bases. Unmatched junction bases numbered 10, after V lost 3 bases and J lost 3 bases. This CDR3 has 16 amino acids. From germline, CDR1 is SGHRS and CDR2 YFSETQ. CDR3 amino acids: CASSSTRGQGNYEQYF. The CDR3 bases are TGCGCCAGCAGCTCAACCCGGGGACAGGGCAACTACGAGCAGTACTTC.

This chain uses TRBV30 with TRBJ2-1; D gene ambiguous. The ends were cut back, 0 bases at V and 10 bases at J, with 7 bases in the middle. Germline-derived CDR1 and CDR2 are GTSNPN and SVGIG (reference sequence). This CDR3 region has 11 residues. The CDR3 coding sequence is TGTGCCTGGAGTGTAGCCGTAGAGCAGTTCTTC. This codes for CAWSVAVEQFF.

V gene TRBV5-5 combines with J gene TRBJ2-1; D is possibly TRBD1 (7 bases). Trimming shortened V by 4 bases and J by 2 bases, and 25 bases separated the two germline ends. CDR1 and CDR2 from the germline V gene are SGHKS and YYEKEE (reference sequence). The CDR3 extends over 19 amino acids. The CDR3: CASSLKFRGVGLTYNEQFF. In DNA, the CDR3 is TGTGCCAGCAGCCTTAAATTCAGGGGGGTAGGTCTCACCTACAATGAGCAGTTCTTC.

V gene TRBV6-2 or TRBV6-3 combines with J gene TRBJ2-7; a possible D gene is TRBD2 (6 bases). Germline V gene data show CDR1 as MNHEY and CDR2 as SVGEGT. The germline V and J ends were trimmed by 4 bases and 0 bases, with 10 bases remaining between them. The CDR3 contains 14 residues. The CDR3 loop is CASSFRDFSYEQYF. DNA of the CDR3: TGTGCCAGCAGTTTCCGGGACTTCTCCTACGAGCAGTACTTC.

The rearrangement joins TRBV2 to TRBJ1-5, with TRBD1 matching 8 bases. J gave up 11 bases and V 6 bases, and 21 bases lay outside the gene matches. The length of the CDR3 is 17 residues. Germline V gene sequence: CDR1 SNHLY, CDR2 FYNNEI. The CDR3 here is CASRDPGTGGGMSAQHF. CDR3 coding DNA: TGTGCCAGCAGGGACCCCGGGACAGGAGGAGGGATGTCGGCCCAGCATTTT.

The V and J genes are TRBV6-5 and TRBJ2-3; TRBD2 agrees at 9 bases. V trimming: 7 bases; J trimming: 2 bases; junction bases outside the gene matches: 7. This CDR3 spans 15 amino acids. Germline V gene lookup returns CDR1 MNHEY and CDR2 SVGAGI. This CDR3 is CASNFAGGFTDTQYF. The CDR3 DNA reads as TGTGCCAGCAACTTTGCGGGGGGGTTCACAGATACGCAGTATTTT.

V gene TRBV9 combines with J gene TRBJ2-7, with a weak D call TRBD2 (6 bases). Per the germline V gene, CDR1 is SGDLS and CDR2 is YYNGEE. CDR3 length equals 13 residues. Trimming shortened V by 0 bases and J by 7 bases, and 11 bases separated the two germline ends. This CDR3 is CASSVGEGREQYF. The CDR3 DNA reads as TGTGCCAGCAGCGTAGGAGAAGGGAGGGAGCAGTACTTC. Complete variable domain (other parts from reference TRBV9 and TRBJ2-7): DSGVTQTPKHLITATGQRVTLRCSPRSGDLSVYWYQQSLDQGLQFLIQYYNGEERAKGNILERFSAQQFPDLHSELNLSSLELGDSALYFCASSVGEGREQYFGPGTRLTVT.

The chain uses TRBV7-9 and TRBJ1-5, with a tentative D call TRBD1 (6 bases). This CDR3 has 14 residues. V lost 1 base and J 5 bases, leaving 9 bases between the germline ends. Germline CDR1 SEHNR, CDR2 FQNEAQ (reference sequence). This chain's CDR3 is CASSLGRQDQPQHF. The CDR3 bases are TGTGCCAGCAGCTTAGGGCGACAGGATCAGCCCCAGCATTTT. Full variable domain (missing parts from reference TRBV7-9 and TRBJ1-5): DTGVSQNPRHKITKRGQNVTFRCDPISEHNRLYWYRQTLGQGPEFLTYFQNEAQLEKSRLLSDRFSAERPKGSFSTLEIQRTEQGDSAMYLCASSLGRQDQPQHFGDGTRLSIL.

The chain is built from TRBV6-1 and TRBJ2-7; D possibly corresponds to TRBD1 (5 bases). The ends were cut back, 3 bases at V and 0 bases at J, with 12 bases in the middle. The CDR3 has 15 residues. Germline V lookup: CDR1 MNHNS, CDR2 SASEGT. Here the CDR3 reads CASSDRQLSSYEQYF. The CDR3 coding sequence is TGTGCCAGCAGTGACAGACAGCTTAGCTCCTACGAGCAGTACTTC.